This T cell receptor (beta chain) was found in a study of PD-L1 blockade in urothelial cancer. Germline V gives CDR1 SGHNT, CDR2 YENEEA. The CDR3 contains 17 residues. The V and J ends lost 5 bases and 1 base, in that order; junction bases with no gene match: 10. Profiled with immunoSEQ multiplex PCR; TCRdb holds only in-frame clones, not every one. The sample lists just over 35,000 clones; around 33% were seen once. This chain links TRBV11-3 with TRBJ1-1; the match to TRBD1 covers 10 bases. The starting material was tumor tissue, obtained before atezolizumab (anti-PD-L1) treatment. The receptor was isolated from a man aged 55 to 70 with urothelial cancer. The CDR3 DNA is TGTGCCAGCAGCGCCAGGGACAGGGGCGTGGGGAACACTGAAGCTTTCTTT. Translation: CASSARDRGVGNTEAFF.